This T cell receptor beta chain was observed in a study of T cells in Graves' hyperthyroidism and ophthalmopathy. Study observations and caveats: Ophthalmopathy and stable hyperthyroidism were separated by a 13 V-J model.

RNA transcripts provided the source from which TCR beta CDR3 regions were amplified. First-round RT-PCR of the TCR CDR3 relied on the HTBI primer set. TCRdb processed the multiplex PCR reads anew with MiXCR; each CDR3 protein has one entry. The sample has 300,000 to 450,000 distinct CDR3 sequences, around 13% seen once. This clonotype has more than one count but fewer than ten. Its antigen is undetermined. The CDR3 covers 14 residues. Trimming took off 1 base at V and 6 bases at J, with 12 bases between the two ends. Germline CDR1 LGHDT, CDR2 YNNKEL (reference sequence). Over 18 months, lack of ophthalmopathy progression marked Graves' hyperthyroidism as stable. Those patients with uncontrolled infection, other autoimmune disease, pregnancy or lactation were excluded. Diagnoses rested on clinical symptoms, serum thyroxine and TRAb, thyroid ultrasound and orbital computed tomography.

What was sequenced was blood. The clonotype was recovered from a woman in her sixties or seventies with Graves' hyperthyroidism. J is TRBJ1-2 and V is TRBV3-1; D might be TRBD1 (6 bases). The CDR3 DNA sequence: TGTGCCAGCAGCCAAGTATTGGGGGCTGATGGCTACACCTTC. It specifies CASSQVLGADGYTF.